This T cell receptor beta chain was profiled in a study of neurological immune-mediated disorders. Looked up from germline, CDR1 is DFQATT and CDR2 is SNEGSKA (reference sequence). The CDR3 is 13 residues long. V gave up 3 bases and J gave up 2 bases, with 11 bases separating them. This clonotype has at least ten counts. Its specificity is not known. In TCRdb, the 5' RACE reads were re-called with MiXCR into one record per CDR3 protein. The sample has approximately 60,000 distinct CDR3 sequences, roughly 3.5% seen once; the top ten hold more than 2.5%. Study results and caveats: HTLV-1-associated myelopathy showed the most TCR clonal expansion; multiple sclerosis the least, below healthy controls.

Sequenced sample: PBMCs. The chain joins TRBV20-1 to TRBJ2-7, with D hard to call. This sequence was found in a woman aged 25 to 45 with multiple sclerosis. In DNA, the CDR3 is TGCAGTGCTAGGGGATTCGCGGCCTACGAGCAGTACTTC. Protein: CSARGFAAYEQYF.